Detailed here is one TCR beta chain. TCRdb redid the calling of the PCR reads with MiXCR, one entry per CDR3 protein. The sample has about half a million distinct CDR3 sequences; 25% are singletons. Sorting recovered naive CD8 T cells on a CD8+CD4-CCR7+CD45RA+ profile. The record originates from a study of molecular identifiers for immune sequencing clone quantification. The CDR3 is 16 amino acids. The receptor was isolated from a human donor in good health. Some libraries in this study had Jurkat cell RNA spiked in. What was sequenced was naive CD8+ T cells from blood, with Jurkat cell RNA spiked in. Subset of the sample: FACS-sorted CD8+CD4-CCR7+CD45RA+ naive T cells. The chain is built from TRBV21-1 and TRBJ2-2; whether TRBD1, the table's D call, matches the DNA was not checked. TRBV21-1 is a pseudogene segment. In DNA form, the CDR3 reads TGTGCCAGCAGCAAATCTTGGGACAAGATCACCGGGGAGCTGTTTTTT. Residues: CASSKSWDKITGELFF.